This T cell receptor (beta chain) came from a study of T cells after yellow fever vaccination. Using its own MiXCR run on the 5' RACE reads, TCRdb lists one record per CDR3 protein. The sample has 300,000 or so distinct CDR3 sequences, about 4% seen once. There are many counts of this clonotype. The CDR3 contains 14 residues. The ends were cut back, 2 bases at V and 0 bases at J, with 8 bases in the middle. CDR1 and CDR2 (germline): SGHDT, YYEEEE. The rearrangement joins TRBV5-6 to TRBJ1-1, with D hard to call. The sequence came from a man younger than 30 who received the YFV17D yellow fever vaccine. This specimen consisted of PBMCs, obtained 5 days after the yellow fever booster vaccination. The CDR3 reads CASSFKFLNTEAFF. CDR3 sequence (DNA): TGTGCCAGCAGCTTTAAGTTTCTGAACACTGAAGCTTTCTTT.